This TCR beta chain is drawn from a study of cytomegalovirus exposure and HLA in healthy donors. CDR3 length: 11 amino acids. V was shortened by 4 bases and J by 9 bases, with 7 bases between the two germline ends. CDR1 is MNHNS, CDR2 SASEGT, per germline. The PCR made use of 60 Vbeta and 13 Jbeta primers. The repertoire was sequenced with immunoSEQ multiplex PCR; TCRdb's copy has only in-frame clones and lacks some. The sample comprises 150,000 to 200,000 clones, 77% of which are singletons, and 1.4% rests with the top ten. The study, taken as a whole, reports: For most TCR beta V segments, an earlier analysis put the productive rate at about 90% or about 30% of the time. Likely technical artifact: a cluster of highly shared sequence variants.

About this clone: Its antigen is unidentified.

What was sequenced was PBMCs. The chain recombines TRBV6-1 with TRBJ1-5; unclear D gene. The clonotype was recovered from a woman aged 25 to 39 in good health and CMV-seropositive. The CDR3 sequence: CASSGGWPQHF. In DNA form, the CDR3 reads TGTGCCAGCAGTGGCGGGTGGCCCCAGCATTTT.